Sequencing of this T cell receptor beta chain was carried out in a study of patients and donors after allogeneic stem cell transplantation. The CDR3 is 13 amino acids. Trimming removed 6 bases from V and 1 base from J, with 12 bases in between. Germline CDR1 is DFQATT and CDR2 is SNEGSKA (reference sequence). From the RT-PCR reads, TCRdb called clonotypes with MiXCR, one entry per CDR3 protein. The repertoire holds approximately 430,000 distinct CDR3 sequences, with roughly 17% as singletons. V usage is TRBV20-1 and J usage is TRBJ1-1; D perhaps matches TRBD1 (5 bases). This TCR derives from a human donor who was either an allogeneic HSCT recipient or a stem cell or donor lymphocyte infusion donor (not recorded which). It is not recorded whose cells these are; they may come from a transplant donor. The sample was blood, either unsorted or a sorted T cell fraction (not recorded which). DNA for the CDR3: TGCAGTGCGCAGAGGGGCACGAACACTGAAGCTTTCTTT. This codes for CSAQRGTNTEAFF.